The rows below give T cell receptor beta chains drawn from one sample of a study of patients and donors after allogeneic stem cell transplantation. TCRdb itself ran the RT-PCR reads through MiXCR, one entry per CDR3 protein. There are a few hundred thousand distinct CDR3 sequences in the sample; around 40% occur only once, and about 9.9% lies in the top ten. The specimen sequenced was blood, either unsorted or a sorted T cell fraction (not recorded which). The source of these receptors is a human donor who was either an allogeneic HSCT recipient or a stem cell or donor lymphocyte infusion donor (not recorded which). It is not recorded whose cells these are; they may come from a transplant donor. CDR3s include the opening cysteine and the closing phenylalanine or tryptophan. Fields, in order: clone size, D gene, V gene, J gene, CDR3 protein, CDR3 DNA. D genes are given only for firm matches. A clone size is listed for some rows: how often the clone was seen (once, few, many), or a class if it is expanded.

size: few; D: TRBD2; V: TRBV4-2; J: TRBJ2-3; CDR3: CASSQVKWGGTDTQYF; DNA: TGTGCCAGCAGCCAAGTTAAATGGGGGGGAACAGATACGCAGTATTTT
size: few; D: .; V: TRBV7-8; J: TRBJ2-1; CDR3: CASSPGTPKQFF; DNA: TGTGCCAGCAGCCCAGGGACTCCCAAGCAGTTCTTC
size: .; D: TRBD1; V: TRBV7-6; J: TRBJ1-5; CDR3: CASSSIQGNQPQHF; DNA: TGTGCCAGCAGCTCTATACAGGGGAATCAGCCCCAGCATTTT
size: once; D: TRBD2; V: TRBV11-2; J: TRBJ2-2; CDR3: CASSFKAGGTGELFF; DNA: TGTGCCAGCAGCTTTAAAGCGGGGGGGACCGGGGAGCTGTTTTTT
size: few; D: .; V: TRBV6-2/TRBV6-3; J: TRBJ1-3; CDR3: CASSTSTGGRAYF; DNA: TGTGCCAGCAGTACATCTACCGGGGGCAGGGCGTATTTT
size: .; D: .; V: TRBV11-2; J: TRBJ2-1; CDR3: CASSLDRLPWQFF; DNA: TGTGCCAGCAGCTTAGATCGACTTCCTTGGCAGTTCTTC
size: .; D: .; V: TRBV28; J: TRBJ1-1; CDR3: CASSLSPGEAFF; DNA: TGTGCCAGCAGTTTATCCCCAGGTGAAGCTTTCTTT
size: .; D: .; V: TRBV30; J: TRBJ1-6; CDR3: CAWRPDSSYNSPLHF; DNA: TGTGCCTGGAGACCCGACAGCTCCTATAATTCACCCCTCCACTTT
size: few; D: .; V: TRBV7-9; J: TRBJ2-1; CDR3: CASSLAGRNEQFF; DNA: TGTGCCAGCAGCTTAGCGGGCCGGAATGAGCAGTTCTTC
size: .; D: TRBD2; V: TRBV25-1; J: TRBJ2-3; CDR3: CASSELLAGDTQYF; DNA: TGTGCCAGCAGTGAATTACTAGCGGGAGATACGCAGTATTTT
size: many; D: .; V: TRBV6-6; J: TRBJ2-4; CDR3: CASSPGSTGPKNIQYF; DNA: TGTGCCAGCAGTCCAGGTTCCACAGGTCCCAAAAACATTCAGTACTTC
size: few; D: .; V: TRBV12-3/TRBV12-4; J: TRBJ1-2; CDR3: CASSLWEQYGYTF; DNA: TGTGCCAGCAGTTTATGGGAGCAGTATGGCTACACCTTC
size: .; D: .; V: TRBV6-6; J: TRBJ2-3; CDR3: CASSYSAPTTDTQYF; DNA: TGTGCCAGCAGTTACTCCGCGCCTACCACAGATACGCAGTATTTT
size: .; D: .; V: TRBV20-1; J: TRBJ1-2; CDR3: CSARDPLWGYTF; DNA: TGCAGTGCTAGAGATCCCTTATGGGGCTACACCTTC
size: .; D: .; V: TRBV27; J: TRBJ2-5; CDR3: CASSLDPKVETQYF; DNA: TGTGCCAGCAGTTTAGACCCCAAGGTGGAGACCCAGTACTTC
size: few; D: .; V: TRBV5-1; J: TRBJ1-5; CDR3: CASSLGGVNNQPQHF; DNA: TGCGCCAGCAGCTTGGGAGGGGTCAACAATCAGCCCCAGCATTTT
size: .; D: TRBD1; V: TRBV5-1; J: TRBJ1-2; CDR3: CASSLGQGLNYGYTF; DNA: TGCGCCAGCAGCTTGGGACAGGGCCTTAACTATGGCTACACCTTC
size: few; D: .; V: TRBV12-3/TRBV12-4; J: TRBJ1-4; CDR3: CASTRRDSNEKLFF; DNA: TGTGCCAGCACTAGGCGGGATTCTAATGAAAAACTGTTTTTT
size: few; D: .; V: TRBV7-9; J: TRBJ2-3; CDR3: CASSLVSGTDTQYF; DNA: TGTGCCAGCAGCTTAGTTAGCGGCACAGATACGCAGTATTTT
size: .; D: .; V: TRBV12-3/TRBV12-4; J: TRBJ1-6; CDR3: CASSSGVGNSPLHF; DNA: TGTGCCAGCAGTTCAGGGGTTGGTAATTCACCCCTCCACTTT
size: .; D: TRBD1; V: TRBV5-6; J: TRBJ1-1; CDR3: CASSPLDRGLEAFF; DNA: TGTGCCAGCAGCCCTCTGGACAGGGGGCTTGAAGCTTTCTTT
size: .; D: TRBD2; V: TRBV20-1; J: TRBJ2-7; CDR3: CSARGWGGIFYEQYF; DNA: TGCAGTGCTAGAGGATGGGGGGGTATTTTCTACGAGCAGTACTTC
size: .; D: .; V: TRBV9; J: TRBJ1-2; CDR3: CASSVGDITSRGYTF; DNA: TGTGCCAGCAGCGTAGGGGACATTACGTCTCGTGGCTACACCTTC
size: few; D: .; V: TRBV6-2/TRBV6-3; J: TRBJ1-5; CDR3: CASRRKQDYQPQHF; DNA: TGTGCCAGCAGGCGCAAACAGGATTATCAGCCCCAGCATTTT
size: .; D: .; V: TRBV7-2; J: TRBJ1-5; CDR3: CASSLVGDRNQPRHF; DNA: TGTGCCAGCAGCTTAGTGGGGGACCGCAATCAGCCCCGGCATTTT
size: few; D: .; V: TRBV28; J: TRBJ1-1; CDR3: CASSSTGQSEAFF; DNA: TGTGCCAGCAGTTCTACCGGACAGAGTGAAGCTTTCTTT
size: few; D: .; V: TRBV19; J: TRBJ1-1; CDR3: CASRGIGTEAFF; DNA: TGTGCCAGTAGAGGGATTGGGACTGAAGCTTTCTTT
size: few; D: .; V: TRBV4-3; J: TRBJ1-5; CDR3: CASSRAGQGNQPQHF; DNA: TGCGCCAGCAGCCGGGCGGGGCAGGGCAATCAGCCCCAGCATTTT
size: .; D: .; V: TRBV7-2; J: TRBJ2-1; CDR3: CASSPARQQFF; DNA: TGTGCCAGCAGCCCCGCACGGCAGCAGTTCTTC
size: .; D: TRBD2; V: TRBV20-1; J: TRBJ2-3; CDR3: CSARGKGGGSTQYF; DNA: TGCAGTGCTAGAGGGAAGGGTGGCGGGAGTACGCAGTATTTT
size: .; D: .; V: TRBV10-3; J: TRBJ2-3; CDR3: CAISERLADTDTQYF; DNA: TGTGCCATCAGTGAGAGGCTAGCCGACACAGATACGCAGTATTTT
size: few; D: .; V: TRBV2; J: TRBJ2-1; CDR3: CASSEAPGANTQFF; DNA: TGTGCCAGCAGTGAAGCCCCCGGGGCTAACACCCAGTTCTTC
size: .; D: .; V: TRBV7-2; J: TRBJ1-1; CDR3: CASIPRREGAEAFF; DNA: TGTGCCAGCATCCCCCGCCGGGAGGGCGCTGAAGCTTTCTTT
size: .; D: .; V: TRBV12-3/TRBV12-4; J: TRBJ1-1; CDR3: CASVQRGSEAFF; DNA: TGTGCCAGCGTACAGAGGGGCTCTGAAGCTTTCTTT
size: few; D: TRBD1; V: TRBV5-1; J: TRBJ1-3; CDR3: CASSRDRKSGNTIYF; DNA: TGCGCCAGCAGCCGGGACAGGAAATCTGGAAACACCATATATTTT
size: .; D: .; V: TRBV18; J: TRBJ1-3; CDR3: CASSPNSNGNTIYF; DNA: TGTGCCAGCTCACCTAACAGTAACGGAAACACCATATATTTT
size: few; D: .; V: TRBV5-1; J: TRBJ1-1; CDR3: CASSWGTGKTEAFF; DNA: TGCGCCAGCAGCTGGGGAACAGGGAAAACTGAAGCTTTCTTT
size: .; D: .; V: TRBV5-1; J: TRBJ2-7; CDR3: CASSLPGARNEQYF; DNA: TGCGCCAGCAGCCTCCCAGGGGCGAGGAACGAGCAGTACTTC
size: few; D: .; V: TRBV7-9; J: TRBJ1-1; CDR3: CASSPRTAEAFF; DNA: TGTGCCAGCAGCCCTAGGACAGCTGAAGCTTTCTTT
size: .; D: TRBD2; V: TRBV7-2; J: TRBJ2-1; CDR3: CASSSGTSGDEQFF; DNA: TGTGCCAGCAGCTCCGGGACTAGCGGGGATGAGCAGTTCTTC
size: few; D: TRBD2; V: TRBV20-1; J: TRBJ2-3; CDR3: CSAIREGSTDTQYF; DNA: TGCAGTGCAATCCGGGAGGGGAGCACAGATACGCAGTATTTT
size: .; D: .; V: TRBV11-2; J: TRBJ1-4; CDR3: CASSRGPGIEKLFF; DNA: TGTGCCAGCAGCCGCGGTCCGGGCATTGAAAAACTGTTTTTT
size: .; D: .; V: TRBV12-3/TRBV12-4; J: TRBJ1-1; CDR3: CASSSLGALAGEAFF; DNA: TGTGCCAGCAGTTCCCTAGGGGCCCTTGCGGGCGAAGCTTTCTTT
size: .; D: .; V: TRBV5-1; J: TRBJ2-1; CDR3: CASSLEGGNEQFF; DNA: TGCGCCAGCAGCTTGGAAGGGGGAAACGAGCAGTTCTTC
size: .; D: .; V: TRBV10-3; J: TRBJ2-7; CDR3: CAISGTNYEQYF; DNA: TGTGCCATCAGCGGGACAAATTACGAGCAGTACTTC
size: once; D: TRBD1; V: TRBV4-1; J: TRBJ2-7; CDR3: CASSQPGQRVYEQYF; DNA: TGCGCCAGCAGCCAACCGGGACAGAGAGTCTACGAGCAGTACTTC
size: few; D: .; V: TRBV25-1; J: TRBJ2-6; CDR3: CASSDGWGPRGANVLTF; DNA: TGTGCCAGCAGTGATGGGTGGGGGCCCCGCGGGGCCAACGTCCTGACTTTC
size: .; D: TRBD2; V: TRBV18; J: TRBJ2-2; CDR3: CASSPRTSGTGELFF; DNA: TGTGCCAGCTCACCACGGACTAGCGGCACCGGGGAGCTGTTTTTT
size: .; D: .; V: TRBV20-1; J: TRBJ2-2; CDR3: CSARGGAGELFF; DNA: TGCAGTGCTAGAGGAGGCGCCGGGGAGCTGTTTTTT
size: few; D: .; V: TRBV21-1; J: TRBJ1-2; CDR3: CASSKAYGTGGYGYTF; DNA: TGTGCCAGCAGCAAAGCGTACGGGACAGGGGGGTATGGCTACACCTTC
size: few; D: TRBD1; V: TRBV5-5; J: TRBJ2-7; CDR3: CASRTGTYEQYF; DNA: TGTGCCAGCCGGACAGGGACCTACGAGCAGTACTTC
size: .; D: .; V: TRBV5-6; J: TRBJ1-2; CDR3: CASSLPGTDTNYGYTF; DNA: TGTGCCAGCAGCTTGCCCGGGACGGATACTAACTATGGCTACACCTTC